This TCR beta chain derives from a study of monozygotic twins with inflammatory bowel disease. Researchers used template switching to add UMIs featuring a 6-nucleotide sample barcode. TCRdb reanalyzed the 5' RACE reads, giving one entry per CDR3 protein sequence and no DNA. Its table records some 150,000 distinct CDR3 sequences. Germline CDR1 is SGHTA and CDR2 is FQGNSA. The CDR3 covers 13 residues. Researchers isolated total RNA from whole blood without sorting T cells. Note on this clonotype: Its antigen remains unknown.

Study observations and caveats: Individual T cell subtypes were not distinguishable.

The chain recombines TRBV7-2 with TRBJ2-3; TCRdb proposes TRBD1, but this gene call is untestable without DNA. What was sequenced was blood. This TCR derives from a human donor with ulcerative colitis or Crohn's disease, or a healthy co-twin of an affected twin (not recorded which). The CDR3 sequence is CASSSGRGDTQYF.